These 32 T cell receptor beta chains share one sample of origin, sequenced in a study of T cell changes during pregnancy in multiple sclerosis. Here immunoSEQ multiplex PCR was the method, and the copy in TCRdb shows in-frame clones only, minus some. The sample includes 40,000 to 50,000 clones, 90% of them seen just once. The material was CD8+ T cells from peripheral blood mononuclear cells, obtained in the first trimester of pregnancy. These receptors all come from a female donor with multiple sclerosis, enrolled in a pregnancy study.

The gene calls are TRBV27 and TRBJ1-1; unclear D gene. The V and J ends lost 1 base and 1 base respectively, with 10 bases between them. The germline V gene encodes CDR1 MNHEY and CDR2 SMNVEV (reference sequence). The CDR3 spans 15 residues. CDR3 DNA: TGTGCCAGCAGTTTATTAGCCCCTACGAACACTGAAGCTTTCTTT. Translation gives CASSLLAPTNTEAFF.

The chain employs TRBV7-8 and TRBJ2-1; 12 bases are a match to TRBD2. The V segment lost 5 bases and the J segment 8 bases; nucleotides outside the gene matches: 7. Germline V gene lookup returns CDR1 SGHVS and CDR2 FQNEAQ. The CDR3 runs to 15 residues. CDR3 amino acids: CASSSGLAGSDEQFF. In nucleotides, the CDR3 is TGTGCCAGCAGCAGTGGACTAGCGGGAAGCGATGAGCAGTTCTTC.

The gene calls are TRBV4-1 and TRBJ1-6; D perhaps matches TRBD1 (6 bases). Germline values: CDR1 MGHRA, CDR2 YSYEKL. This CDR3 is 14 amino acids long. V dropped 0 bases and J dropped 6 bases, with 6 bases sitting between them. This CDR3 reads CASSQEGGNSPLHF. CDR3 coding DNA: TGCGCCAGCAGCCAAGAAGGGGGTAATTCACCCCTCCACTTT.

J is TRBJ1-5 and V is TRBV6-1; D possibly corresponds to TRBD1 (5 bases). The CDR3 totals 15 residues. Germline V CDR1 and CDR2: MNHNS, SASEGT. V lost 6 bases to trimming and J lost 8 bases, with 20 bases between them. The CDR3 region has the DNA TGTGCCAGCAGGGACTGGGGGGAACGAGTGGAGCCCCAGCATTTT. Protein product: CASRDWGERVEPQHF.

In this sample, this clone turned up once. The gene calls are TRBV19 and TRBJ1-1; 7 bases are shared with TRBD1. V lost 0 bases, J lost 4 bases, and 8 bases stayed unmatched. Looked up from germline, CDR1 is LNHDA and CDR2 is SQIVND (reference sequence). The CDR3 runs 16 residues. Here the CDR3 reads CASSIDRYRGITEAFF. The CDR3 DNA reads TGTGCCAGTAGTATAGATCGCTACAGGGGTATCACTGAAGCTTTCTTT.

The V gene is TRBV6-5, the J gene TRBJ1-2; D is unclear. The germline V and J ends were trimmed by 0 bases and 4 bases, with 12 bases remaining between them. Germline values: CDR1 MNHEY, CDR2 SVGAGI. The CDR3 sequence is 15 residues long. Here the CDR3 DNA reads TGTGCCAGCAGTTACTCGAAGCGGAGGCCCTATGGCTACACCTTC. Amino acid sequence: CASSYSKRRPYGYTF.

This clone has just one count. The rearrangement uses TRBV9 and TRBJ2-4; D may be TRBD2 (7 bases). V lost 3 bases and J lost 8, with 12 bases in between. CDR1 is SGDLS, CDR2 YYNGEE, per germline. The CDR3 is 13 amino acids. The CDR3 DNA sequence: TGTGCCAGCAGCGCGCAGGGGAGGGACATTCAGTACTTC. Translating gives CASSAQGRDIQYF. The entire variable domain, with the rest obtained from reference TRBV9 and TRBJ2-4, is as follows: DSGVTQTPKHLITATGQRVTLRCSPRSGDLSVYWYQQSLDQGLQFLIQYYNGEERAKGNILERFSAQQFPDLHSELNLSSLELGDSALYFCASSAQGRDIQYFGAGTRLSVL.

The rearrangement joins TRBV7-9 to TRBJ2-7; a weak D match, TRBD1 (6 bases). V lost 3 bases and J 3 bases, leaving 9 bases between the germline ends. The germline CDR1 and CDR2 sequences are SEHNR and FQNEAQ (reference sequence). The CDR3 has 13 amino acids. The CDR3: CASSFGQNYEQYF. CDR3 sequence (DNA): TGTGCCAGCAGCTTCGGACAGAACTACGAGCAGTACTTC.

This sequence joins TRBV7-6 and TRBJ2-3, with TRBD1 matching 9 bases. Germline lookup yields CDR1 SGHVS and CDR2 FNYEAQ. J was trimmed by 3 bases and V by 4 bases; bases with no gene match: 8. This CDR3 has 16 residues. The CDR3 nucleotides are TGTGCCAGCAGCTACCAACAGGGGGCTAGTACAGATACGCAGTATTTT. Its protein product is CASSYQQGASTDTQYF.

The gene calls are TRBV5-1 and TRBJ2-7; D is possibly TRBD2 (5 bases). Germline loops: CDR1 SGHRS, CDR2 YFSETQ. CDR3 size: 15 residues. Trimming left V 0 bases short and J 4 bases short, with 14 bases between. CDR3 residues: CASSLGEGLMYEQYF. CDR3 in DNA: TGCGCCAGCAGCTTGGGTGAGGGTTTAATGTACGAGCAGTACTTC.

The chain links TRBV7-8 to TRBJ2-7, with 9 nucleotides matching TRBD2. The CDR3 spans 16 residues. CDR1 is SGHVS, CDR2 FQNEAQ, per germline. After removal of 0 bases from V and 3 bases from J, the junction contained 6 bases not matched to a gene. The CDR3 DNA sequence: TGTGCCAGCAGCTTAGCAGCGGGGGGCCATCTCTACGAGCAGTACTTC. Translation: CASSLAAGGHLYEQYF.

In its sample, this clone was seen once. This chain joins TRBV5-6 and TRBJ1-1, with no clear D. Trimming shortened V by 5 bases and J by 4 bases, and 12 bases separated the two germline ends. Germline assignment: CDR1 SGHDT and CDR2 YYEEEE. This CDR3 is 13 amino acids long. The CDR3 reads CASSNFLVTEAFF. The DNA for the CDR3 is TGTGCCAGCAGTAACTTTCTGGTCACTGAAGCTTTCTTT.

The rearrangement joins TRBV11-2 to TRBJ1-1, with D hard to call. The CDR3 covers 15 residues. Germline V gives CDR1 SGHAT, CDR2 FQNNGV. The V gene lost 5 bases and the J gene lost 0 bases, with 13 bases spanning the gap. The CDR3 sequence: CASSPSTEMNTEAFF. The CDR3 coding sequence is TGTGCCAGCAGCCCCAGTACAGAGATGAACACTGAAGCTTTCTTT.

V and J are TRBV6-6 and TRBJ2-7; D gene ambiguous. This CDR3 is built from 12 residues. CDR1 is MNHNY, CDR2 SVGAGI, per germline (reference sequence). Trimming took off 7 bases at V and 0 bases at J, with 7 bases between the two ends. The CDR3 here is CASTGSSYEQYF. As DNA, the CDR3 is TGTGCCAGCACAGGTAGCTCCTACGAGCAGTACTTC.

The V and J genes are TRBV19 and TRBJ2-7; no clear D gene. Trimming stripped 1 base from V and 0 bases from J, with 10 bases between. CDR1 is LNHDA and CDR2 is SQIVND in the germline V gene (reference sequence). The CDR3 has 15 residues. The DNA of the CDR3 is TGTGCCAGTAGTATAGGACGGCCTAGCTCCTACGAGCAGTACTTC. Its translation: CASSIGRPSSYEQYF.

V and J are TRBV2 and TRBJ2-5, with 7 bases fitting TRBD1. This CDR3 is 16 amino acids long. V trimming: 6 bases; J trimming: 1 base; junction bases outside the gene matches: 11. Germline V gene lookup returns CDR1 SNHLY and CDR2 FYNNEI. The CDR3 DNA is TGTGCCAGCAGAAACCCGGGACAGTATCCCCAAGAGACCCAGTACTTC. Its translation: CASRNPGQYPQETQYF.

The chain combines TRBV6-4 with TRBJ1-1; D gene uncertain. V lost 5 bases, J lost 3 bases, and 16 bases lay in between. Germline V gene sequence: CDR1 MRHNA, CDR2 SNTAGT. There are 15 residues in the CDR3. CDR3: CASSRSSGSYTEAFF. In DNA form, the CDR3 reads TGTGCCAGCAGTAGATCTTCGGGGTCTTACACTGAAGCTTTCTTT.

CDR3 region: CASSEGPGLAGNEQFF. In DNA, the CDR3 is TGTGCCAGCAGTGAGGGTCCGGGACTAGCGGGCAATGAGCAGTTCTTC. The chain links TRBV6-4 to TRBJ2-1; 12 bases align to TRBD2. J lost 6 bases, V lost 3 bases, and 6 bases had no gene match. CDR3 length equals 16 residues. Germline V gene sequence: CDR1 MRHNA, CDR2 SNTAGT.

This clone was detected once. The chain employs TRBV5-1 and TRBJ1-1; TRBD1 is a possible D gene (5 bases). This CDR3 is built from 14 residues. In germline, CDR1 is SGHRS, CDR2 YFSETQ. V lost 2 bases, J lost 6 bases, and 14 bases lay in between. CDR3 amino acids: CASSFWEGSPEAFF. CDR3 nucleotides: TGCGCCAGCAGCTTCTGGGAGGGGTCTCCTGAAGCTTTCTTT.

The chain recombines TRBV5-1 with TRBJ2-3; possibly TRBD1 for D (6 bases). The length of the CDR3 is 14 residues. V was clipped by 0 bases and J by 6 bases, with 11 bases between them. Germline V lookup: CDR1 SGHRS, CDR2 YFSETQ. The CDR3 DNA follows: TGCGCCAGCAGCTTGGTGTTGGGGGCCGATACGCAGTATTTT. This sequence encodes CASSLVLGADTQYF.

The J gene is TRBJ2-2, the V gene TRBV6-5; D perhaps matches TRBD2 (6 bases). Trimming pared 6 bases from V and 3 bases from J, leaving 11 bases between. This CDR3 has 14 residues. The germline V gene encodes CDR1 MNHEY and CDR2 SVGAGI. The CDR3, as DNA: TGTGCCAGCAGGGAGGGTGGGGACACCGGGGAGCTGTTTTTT. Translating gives CASREGGDTGELFF.

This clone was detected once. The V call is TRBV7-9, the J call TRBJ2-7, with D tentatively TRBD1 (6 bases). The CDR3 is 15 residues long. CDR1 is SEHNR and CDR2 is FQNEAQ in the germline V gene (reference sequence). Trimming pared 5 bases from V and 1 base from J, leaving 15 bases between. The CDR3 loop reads CASSQGPQGSYEQYF. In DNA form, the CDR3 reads TGTGCCAGCAGCCAAGGACCACAGGGATCCTACGAGCAGTACTTC.

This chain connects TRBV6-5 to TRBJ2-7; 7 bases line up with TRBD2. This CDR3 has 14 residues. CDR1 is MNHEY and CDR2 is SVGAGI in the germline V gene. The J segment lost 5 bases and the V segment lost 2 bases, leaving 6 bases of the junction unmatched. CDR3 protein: CASSYSGGRNEQYF. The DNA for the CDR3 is TGTGCCAGCAGTTACAGTGGCGGGAGAAACGAGCAGTACTTC.

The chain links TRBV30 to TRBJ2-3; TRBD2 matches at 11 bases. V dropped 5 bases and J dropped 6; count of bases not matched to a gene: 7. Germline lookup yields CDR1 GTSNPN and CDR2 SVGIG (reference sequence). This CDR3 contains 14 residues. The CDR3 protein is CAWLSGGGLDTQYF. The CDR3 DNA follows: TGTGCCTGGCTTAGCGGGGGGGGTCTCGATACGCAGTATTTT.

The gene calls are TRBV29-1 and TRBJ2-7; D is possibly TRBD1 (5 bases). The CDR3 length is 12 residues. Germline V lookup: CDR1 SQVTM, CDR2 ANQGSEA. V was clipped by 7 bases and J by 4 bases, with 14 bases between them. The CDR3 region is CSARDSPYEQYF. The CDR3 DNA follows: TGCAGCGCGAGAGACAGCCCGTACGAGCAGTACTTC.

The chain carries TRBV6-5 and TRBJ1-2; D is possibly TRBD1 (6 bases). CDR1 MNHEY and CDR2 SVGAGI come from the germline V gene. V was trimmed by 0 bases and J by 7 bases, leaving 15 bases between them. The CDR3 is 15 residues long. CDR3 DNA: TGTGCCAGCAGTTACTCGAAAAACAGGGCAACTGGCTACACCTTC. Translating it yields CASSYSKNRATGYTF.

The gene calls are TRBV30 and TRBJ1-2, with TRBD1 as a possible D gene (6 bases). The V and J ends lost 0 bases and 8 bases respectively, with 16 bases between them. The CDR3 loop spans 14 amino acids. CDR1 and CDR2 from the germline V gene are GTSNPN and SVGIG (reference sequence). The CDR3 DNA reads TGTGCCTGGAGTGTTATAACCCGGACAGACGGCTACACCTTC. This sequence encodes CAWSVITRTDGYTF.

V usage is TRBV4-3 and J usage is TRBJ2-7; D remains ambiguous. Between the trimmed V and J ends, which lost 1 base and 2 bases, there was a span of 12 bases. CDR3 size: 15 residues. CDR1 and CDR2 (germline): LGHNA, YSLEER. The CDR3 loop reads CASSQVIAAAYEQYF. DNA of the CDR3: TGCGCCAGCAGCCAAGTCATCGCGGCGGCCTACGAGCAGTACTTC.

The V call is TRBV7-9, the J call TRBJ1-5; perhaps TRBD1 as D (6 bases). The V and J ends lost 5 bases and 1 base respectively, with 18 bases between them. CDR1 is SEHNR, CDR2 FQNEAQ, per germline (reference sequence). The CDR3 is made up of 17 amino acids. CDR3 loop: CASSRLTGGTSNQPQHF. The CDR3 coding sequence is TGTGCCAGCAGCCGTTTGACGGGGGGGACAAGCAATCAGCCCCAGCATTTT.

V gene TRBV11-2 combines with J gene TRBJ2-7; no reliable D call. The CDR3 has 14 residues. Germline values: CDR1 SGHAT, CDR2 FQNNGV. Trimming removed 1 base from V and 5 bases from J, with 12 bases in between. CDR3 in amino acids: CASSLAGPPDEQYF. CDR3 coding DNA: TGTGCCAGCAGCTTAGCGGGTCCACCTGACGAGCAGTACTTC. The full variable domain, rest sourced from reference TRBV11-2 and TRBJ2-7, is EAGVAQSPRYKIIEKRQSVAFWCNPISGHATLYWYQQILGQGPKLLIQFQNNGVVDDSQLPKDRFSAERLKGVDSTLKIQPAKLEDSAVYLCASSLAGPPDEQYFGPGTRLTVT.

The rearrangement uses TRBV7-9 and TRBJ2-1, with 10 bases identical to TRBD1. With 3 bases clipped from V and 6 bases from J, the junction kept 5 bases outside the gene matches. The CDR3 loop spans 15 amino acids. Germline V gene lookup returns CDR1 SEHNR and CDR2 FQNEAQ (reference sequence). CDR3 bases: TGTGCCAGCAGCTTTCGACAGGGGGCCCCCAATGAGCAGTTCTTC. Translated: CASSFRQGAPNEQFF.

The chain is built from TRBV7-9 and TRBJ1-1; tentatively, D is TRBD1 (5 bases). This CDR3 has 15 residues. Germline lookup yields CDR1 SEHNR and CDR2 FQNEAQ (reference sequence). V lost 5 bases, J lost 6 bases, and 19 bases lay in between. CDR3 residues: CASSKTTDGGPEAFF. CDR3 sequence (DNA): TGTGCCAGCAGCAAAACGACAGATGGCGGCCCTGAAGCTTTCTTT. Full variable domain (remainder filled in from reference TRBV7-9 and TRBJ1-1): DTGVSQNPRHKITKRGQNVTFRCDPISEHNRLYWYRQTLGQGPEFLTYFQNEAQLEKSRLLSDRFSAERPKGSFSTLEIQRTEQGDSAMYLCASSKTTDGGPEAFFGQGTRLTVV.